This TCR beta chain was captured by sequencing in a study of neurological immune-mediated disorders. Libraries from sorted cells used approximately 940,000 T cells (CD4+ or CD8+). There are 14 residues in the CDR3. V was clipped by 4 bases and J by 6 bases, with 14 bases between them. Per germline, CDR1 LGHDT and CDR2 YNNKEL (reference sequence). This clonotype was counted ten times or more. It was by 5'RACE with 10-nucleotide random UMIs that the cDNA was made. Each CDR3 protein gets one entry after TCRdb re-called the 5' RACE reads with MiXCR. This table holds about 16,000 distinct CDR3 sequences, approximately 8.8% found once.

V is TRBV3-1 and J is TRBJ2-3; D is perhaps TRBD1 (5 bases). Sample: CD8+ T cells from blood. The receptor was isolated from a man aged 45-65 years in good health. CDR3 DNA sequence: TGTGCCAGCAGCCCCTCCCCAGGGATCGATACGCAGTATTTT. Its translation: CASSPSPGIDTQYF.